This TCR beta chain was sequenced in a study of cytomegalovirus exposure and HLA in healthy donors. Whole-study findings and limits: In a later analysis, TCR beta V- and J-gene trimming was associated with a missense DCLRE1C variant. Indistinguishable V segments such as TRBV6-2 and TRBV6-3 were excluded. One cluster of highly shared sequence variants probably arose as a sequencing artifact.

The CDR3 runs 12 residues. Germline loops: CDR1 MNHNY, CDR2 SVGAGI (reference sequence). Trimming removed 2 bases at V and 6 bases at J, with 6 bases between. The PCR ran on 60 Vbeta and 13 Jbeta primers. Libraries were prepared by immunoSEQ multiplex PCR; TCRdb keeps only in-frame clonotypes and omits some of them. The sample records 170,000 or so clones, roughly 83% being singletons. This clone was detected only once. Its target is unknown. The origin of this receptor is a boy aged 2 to 9 in good health and CMV-seronegative. V gene TRBV6-6 combines with J gene TRBJ2-3; a possible D gene is TRBD2 (6 bases). Sample: PBMCs. The CDR3 protein is CASSYGRDTQYF. The DNA for the CDR3 is TGTGCCAGCAGTTACGGGAGGGATACGCAGTATTTT.